The 3 T cell receptor beta chains given below trace back to one sample, sequenced in a study of blood T cell repertoires in COVID-19. The data were produced by immunoSEQ multiplex PCR, yet TCRdb's version contains in-frame clones alone and is incomplete. This sample has about 4,900 clones; 73% occur once, and the top ten carry about two fifths. Sequencing input: peripheral blood. The receptors here all came from a human donor in a cohort sampled during active COVID-19.

This chain links TRBV18 with TRBJ2-5, with a weak D call TRBD2 (6 bases). The CDR3 runs to 14 residues. CDR1 KGHSH and CDR2 LQKENI come from the germline V gene. Deletions cut 0 bases from V and 5 bases from J, with 10 bases between. CDR3 sequence (DNA): TGTGCCAGCTCACCACCCTACGGAGGGGAGACCCAGTACTTC. Residues: CASSPPYGGETQYF. Looking up the rest from reference TRBV18 and TRBJ2-5 gives the full variable domain: NAGVMQNPRHLVRRRGQEARLRCSPMKGHSHVYWYRQLPEEGLKFMVYLQKENIIDESGMPKERFSAEFPKEGPSILRIQQVVRGDSAAYFCASSPPYGGETQYFGPGTRLLVL.

The chain has TRBV19 and TRBJ1-6, with 8 bases fitting TRBD1. Looked up from germline, CDR1 is LNHDA and CDR2 is SQIVND (reference sequence). The CDR3 totals 13 residues. V lost 7 bases, J lost 10 bases, and 6 bases stayed unmatched. The CDR3 is CASNDRGGSPLHF. The CDR3 region has the DNA TGTGCCAGTAATGACAGGGGAGGGTCACCCCTCCACTTT.

The chain joins TRBV6-6 to TRBJ1-3, with TRBD1 matching over 10 bases. The germline CDR1 and CDR2 sequences are MNHNY and SVGAGI (reference sequence). V shed 6 bases and J 3 bases; nucleotides not matched to a gene: 8. This CDR3 is 16 amino acids long. Here the CDR3 DNA reads TGTGCCAGCAGACTCGGACAGGGGGAGATTGGAAACACCATATATTTT. Amino acid sequence: CASRLGQGEIGNTIYF.